Shown below are 13 T cell receptor beta chains from a single sample sequenced in a study of blood T cells in healthy people across ages. A J-beta primer mix and a sample-barcoded 5' primer were used in a second PCR of about 7 to 12 cycles. TCRdb independently ran MiXCR on the 5' RACE reads; one entry per CDR3 protein. This sample has about 1,400,000 distinct CDR3 sequences, with 59% found just once. Input material: blood. These receptor sequences come from a man between 18 and 29 years old in good health.

The rearrangement joins TRBV3-1 to TRBJ2-7; D not resolved. V shed 8 bases and J shed 0 bases, with 14 bases lying between them. Germline loops: CDR1 LGHDT, CDR2 YNNKEL (reference sequence). This CDR3 comprises 14 residues. CDR3 amino acids: CASSVTPSSYEQYF. The CDR3 DNA reads TGTGCCAGCTCTGTTACACCGAGCTCCTACGAGCAGTACTTC.

This rearrangement joins TRBV6-2 or TRBV6-3 to TRBJ2-7, with TRBD2 identical over 8 bases. TRBJ2-5 matches the DNA end more closely, so the J call is doubtful. CDR1 MNHEY and CDR2 SVGEGT come from the germline V gene. This CDR3 is 15 amino acids long. The CDR3 DNA follows: TGTGCCAGCAGTTACTCGCGGGGGGTCGCGGAGACCCAGTACTTC. Protein product: CASSYSRGVAETQYF.

This sequence joins TRBV7-9 and TRBJ2-7; 7 bases are a match to TRBD1. Germline V gene sequence: CDR1 SEHNR, CDR2 FQNEAQ (reference sequence). The J segment lost 2 bases and the V segment lost 5 bases, leaving 12 bases of the junction unmatched. The CDR3 has 16 amino acids. The CDR3 here is CASSPPTGFTAYEQYF. CDR3 nucleotide sequence: TGTGCCAGCAGCCCACCGACAGGGTTTACCGCCTACGAGCAGTACTTC.

The chain links TRBV5-6 to TRBJ1-5, with 7 bases fitting TRBD1. Germline lookup yields CDR1 SGHDT and CDR2 YYEEEE. Trimming removed 4 bases from V and 3 bases from J; junction bases left unmatched: 7. This CDR3 spans 15 amino acids. CDR3 bases: TGTGCCAGCAGCCACGGACAGGCTGCCAATCAGCCCCAGCATTTT. This codes for CASSHGQAANQPQHF.

The genes are TRBV4-2 and TRBJ2-5; TRBD2 agrees at 7 bases. The CDR3 length is 16 residues. Germline values: CDR1 LGHNA, CDR2 YNFKEQ. V lost 0 bases to trimming and J lost 1 base; unmatched junction nucleotides: 5. The CDR3 is CASSQDPGTIQETQYF. DNA of the CDR3: TGTGCCAGCAGCCAAGACCCCGGGACTATCCAAGAGACCCAGTACTTC.

The genes are TRBV29-1 and TRBJ2-7; 9 bases match TRBD2. The CDR3 consists of 15 residues. V shed 6 bases, J shed 7 bases, and the junction held 16 bases outside the gene matches. CDR1 and CDR2 from the germline V gene are SQVTM and ANQGSEA. The CDR3 is CSVLGLAGFSGEQYF. The CDR3 nucleotides are TGCAGCGTCCTGGGACTAGCAGGCTTTTCCGGGGAGCAGTACTTC.

The chain couples TRBV7-2 to TRBJ2-1; 8 bases agree with TRBD2. Per germline, CDR1 SGHTA and CDR2 FQGNSA. V was clipped by 3 bases and J by 9 bases; unmatched bases: 10. The CDR3 is 15 amino acids. In nucleotides, the CDR3 is TGTGCCAGCAGCTTTAGAGACGGGAGGGCCGTTGAGCAGTTCTTC. As protein: CASSFRDGRAVEQFF.

In this sample, this clonotype turned up a few times. This chain connects TRBV29-1 to TRBJ2-7; the match to TRBD1 covers 7 bases. Germline CDR1 SQVTM, CDR2 ANQGSEA. The CDR3 has 13 residues. Trimming took 8 bases from V and 7 from J; bases not matched to a gene: 14. CDR3: CSTRDSRFREQYF. The DNA for the CDR3 is TGCAGCACTAGGGACAGCCGCTTTAGGGAGCAGTACTTC.

The chain couples TRBV24-1 to TRBJ1-6, with no clear D. This CDR3 contains 15 residues. The V gene's germline CDR1 is KGHDR and CDR2 SFDVKD. V was cut by 1 base and J by 8 bases, with 11 bases left in between. The CDR3 is CATSDLGRGYSPLHF. CDR3 nucleotides: TGTGCCACCAGTGATTTAGGGCGGGGTTATTCACCCCTCCACTTT.

In its sample, this clonotype was seen a few times. The CDR3 loop reads CASSQGAGEQFF. As DNA, the CDR3 is TGTGCCAGCAGCCAAGGGGCGGGTGAGCAGTTCTTC. The V call is TRBV4-2, the J call TRBJ2-1; possibly TRBD2 for D (5 bases). The CDR3 has 12 amino acids. The V end was cut by 1 base, the J end by 9 bases, with 7 bases between. CDR1 and CDR2 (germline): LGHNA, YNFKEQ.

The chain carries TRBV4-1 and TRBJ2-5, with TRBD2 matching 9 bases. The CDR3 runs 14 residues. Germline loops: CDR1 MGHRA, CDR2 YSYEKL. J gave up 11 bases and V 6 bases, and 13 bases lay outside the gene matches. The CDR3 protein is CASRGSGSRNEQYF. The CDR3 region has the DNA TGCGCCAGCAGAGGTAGCGGGAGCCGAAATGAGCAGTACTTC.

The rearrangement links TRBV21-1 to TRBJ2-7; TRBD1 was called by the table and not checked on the DNA. TRBV21-1 is marked as a pseudogene. This CDR3 contains 13 residues. CDR3 sequence (DNA): TGTGCCACTCCAGGGGGTGCCACCTACGAGCAGTACTTC. Its protein product is CATPGGATYEQYF.

The chain couples TRBV12-5 to TRBJ1-1; D is undetermined. The CDR3 totals 15 residues. Germline V gene sequence: CDR1 LGHNT, CDR2 FRNRAP. Trimming removed 1 base at V and 0 bases at J, with 9 bases between. CDR3 coding DNA: TGTGCTAGTGGTTTGGGCCAGTCCATGAACACTGAAGCTTTCTTT. It is translated as CASGLGQSMNTEAFF.